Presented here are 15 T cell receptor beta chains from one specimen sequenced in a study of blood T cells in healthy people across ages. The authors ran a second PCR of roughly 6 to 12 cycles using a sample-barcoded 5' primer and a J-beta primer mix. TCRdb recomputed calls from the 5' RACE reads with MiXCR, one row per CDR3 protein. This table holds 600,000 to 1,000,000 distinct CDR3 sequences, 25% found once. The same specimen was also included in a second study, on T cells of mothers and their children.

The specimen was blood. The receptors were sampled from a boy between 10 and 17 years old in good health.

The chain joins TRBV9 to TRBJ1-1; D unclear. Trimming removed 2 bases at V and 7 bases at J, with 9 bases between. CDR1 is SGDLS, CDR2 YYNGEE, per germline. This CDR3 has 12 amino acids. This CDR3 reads CASSVGYGEAFF. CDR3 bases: TGTGCCAGCAGCGTGGGGTACGGTGAAGCTTTCTTT. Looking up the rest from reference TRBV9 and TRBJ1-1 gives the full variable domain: DSGVTQTPKHLITATGQRVTLRCSPRSGDLSVYWYQQSLDQGLQFLIQYYNGEERAKGNILERFSAQQFPDLHSELNLSSLELGDSALYFCASSVGYGEAFFGQGTRLTVV.

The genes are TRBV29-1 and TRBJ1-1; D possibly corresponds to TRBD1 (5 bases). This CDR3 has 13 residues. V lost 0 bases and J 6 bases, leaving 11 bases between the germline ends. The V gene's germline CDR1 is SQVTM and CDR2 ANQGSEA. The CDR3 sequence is CSVEDLGGAEAFF. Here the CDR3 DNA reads TGCAGCGTTGAAGATCTTGGAGGGGCTGAAGCTTTCTTT.

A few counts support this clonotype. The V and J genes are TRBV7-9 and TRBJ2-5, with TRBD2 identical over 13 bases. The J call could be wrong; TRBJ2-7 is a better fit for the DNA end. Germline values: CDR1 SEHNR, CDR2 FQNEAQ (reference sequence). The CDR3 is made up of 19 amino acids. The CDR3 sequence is CASSSTELAGGPNSYEQYF. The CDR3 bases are TGTGCCAGCAGCTCGACGGAACTAGCGGGGGGGCCGAACTCCTACGAGCAGTACTTC.

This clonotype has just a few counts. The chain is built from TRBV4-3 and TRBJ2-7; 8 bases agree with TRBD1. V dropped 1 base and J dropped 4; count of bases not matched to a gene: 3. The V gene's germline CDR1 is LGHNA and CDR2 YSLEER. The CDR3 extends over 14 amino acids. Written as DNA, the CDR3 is TGCGCCAGCAGCCAAGTACAGGGGGAATACGAGCAGTACTTC. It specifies CASSQVQGEYEQYF.

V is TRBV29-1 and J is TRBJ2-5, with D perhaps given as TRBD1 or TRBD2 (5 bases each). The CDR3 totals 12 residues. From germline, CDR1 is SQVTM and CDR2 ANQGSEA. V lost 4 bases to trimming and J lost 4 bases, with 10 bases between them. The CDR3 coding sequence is TGCAGCGTTGGGGGGAGTAGAGAGACCCAGTACTTC. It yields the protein CSVGGSRETQYF.

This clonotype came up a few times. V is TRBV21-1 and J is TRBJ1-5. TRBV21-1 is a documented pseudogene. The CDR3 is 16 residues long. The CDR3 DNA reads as TGTGCCAGCAGAGGACCGACCCCAGGAAGCAATCAGCCCCAGCATTTT. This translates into CASRGPTPGSNQPQHF.

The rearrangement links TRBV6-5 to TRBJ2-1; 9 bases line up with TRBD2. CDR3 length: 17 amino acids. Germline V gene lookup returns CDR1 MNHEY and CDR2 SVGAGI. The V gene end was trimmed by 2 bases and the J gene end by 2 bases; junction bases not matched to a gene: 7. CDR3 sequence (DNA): TGTGCCAGCAGTTACCATGGGGCGGGAGGGCCCTACAATGAGCAGTTCTTC. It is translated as CASSYHGAGGPYNEQFF.

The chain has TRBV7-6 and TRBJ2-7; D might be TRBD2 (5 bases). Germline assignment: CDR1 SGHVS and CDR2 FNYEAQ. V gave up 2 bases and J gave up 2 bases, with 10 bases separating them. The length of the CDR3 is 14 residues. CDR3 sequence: CASSLFSGTYEQYF. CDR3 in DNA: TGTGCCAGCAGCTTATTCAGCGGAACCTACGAGCAGTACTTC.

The CDR3 is CSVGVTGYYEQYF. CDR3 bases: TGCAGCGTTGGGGTGACAGGGTACTACGAGCAGTACTTC. The chain combines TRBV29-1 with TRBJ2-7; 7 bases are shared with TRBD1. This CDR3 is built from 13 residues. Per the germline V gene, CDR1 is SQVTM and CDR2 is ANQGSEA. V trimming: 4 bases; J trimming: 3 bases; junction bases outside the gene matches: 6.

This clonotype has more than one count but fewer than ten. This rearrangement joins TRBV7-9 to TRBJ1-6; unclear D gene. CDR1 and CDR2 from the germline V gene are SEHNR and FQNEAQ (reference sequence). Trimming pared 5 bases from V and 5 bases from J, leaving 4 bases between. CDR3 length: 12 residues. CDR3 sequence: CASSPNNSPLHF. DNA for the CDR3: TGTGCCAGCAGCCCTAATAATTCACCCCTCCACTTT.

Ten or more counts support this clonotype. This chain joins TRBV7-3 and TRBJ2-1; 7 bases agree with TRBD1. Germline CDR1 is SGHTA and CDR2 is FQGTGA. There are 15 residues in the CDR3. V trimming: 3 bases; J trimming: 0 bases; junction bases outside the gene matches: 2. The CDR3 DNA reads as TGTGCCAGCAGCTTGGGGACAGCCTCCTACAATGAGCAGTTCTTC. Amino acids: CASSLGTASYNEQFF.

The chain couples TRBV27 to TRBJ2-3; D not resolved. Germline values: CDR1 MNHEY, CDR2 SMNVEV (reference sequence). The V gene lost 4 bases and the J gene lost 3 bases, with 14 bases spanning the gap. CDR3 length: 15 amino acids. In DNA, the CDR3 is TGTGCCAGCAGTTATCGCATGAGGCAAACAGATACGCAGTATTTT. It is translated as CASSYRMRQTDTQYF.

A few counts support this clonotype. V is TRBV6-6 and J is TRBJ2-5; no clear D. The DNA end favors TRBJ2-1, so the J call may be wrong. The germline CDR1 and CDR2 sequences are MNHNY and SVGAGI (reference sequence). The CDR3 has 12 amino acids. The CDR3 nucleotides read TGTGCCAGCTGGGAACTGGCAGCTGAGCAGTTCTTC. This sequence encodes CASWELAAEQFF.

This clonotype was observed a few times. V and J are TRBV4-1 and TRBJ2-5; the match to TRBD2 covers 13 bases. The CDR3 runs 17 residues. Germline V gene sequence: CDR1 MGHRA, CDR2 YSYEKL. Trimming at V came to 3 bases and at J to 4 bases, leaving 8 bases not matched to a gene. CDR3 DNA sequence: TGCGCCAGCAGCCACGCTCGGACTAGCGGGAGTACAGAGACCCAGTACTTC. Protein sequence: CASSHARTSGSTETQYF.

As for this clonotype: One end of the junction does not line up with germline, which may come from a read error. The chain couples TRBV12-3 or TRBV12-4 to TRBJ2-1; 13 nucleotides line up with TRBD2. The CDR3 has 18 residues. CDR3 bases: TGTGCCAGCAGTTCACGGGGACTAGCGGGGAGCTCCTTCAATGAGCAGTTCTTC. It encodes CASSSRGLAGSSFNEQFF.